What follows are 29 T cell receptor beta chains derived from one specimen sequenced in a study of response to subunit inactivated influenza vaccine. TCRdb recomputed calls from the RT-PCR reads with MiXCR, one row per CDR3 protein. Of 650,000 or so distinct CDR3 sequences listed, 14% were seen once; the top ten hold 7.6%. The source material was PBMCs from blood, sampled approximately 15 days before vaccination. The source is a man aged 50-60 years who received an inactivated influenza vaccine.

This clonotype showed up just a few times. This chain connects TRBV24-1 to TRBJ2-1; 12 nucleotides line up with TRBD1. The germline V gene encodes CDR1 KGHDR and CDR2 SFDVKD. The CDR3 length is 16 residues. V shed 7 bases and J 2 bases; nucleotides not matched to a gene: 5. This CDR3 is CATSHGTGGPYNEQFF. CDR3 nucleotides: TGTGCCACCAGCCACGGGACAGGGGGCCCCTACAATGAGCAGTTCTTC.

V and J are TRBV5-1 and TRBJ1-1; 9 bases map to TRBD1. CDR1 and CDR2 from the germline V gene are SGHRS and YFSETQ. V trimming: 5 bases; J trimming: 5 bases; junction bases outside the gene matches: 7. The CDR3 totals 14 residues. The CDR3 DNA follows: TGCGCCAGCAGTCGGACAGGGGATTATACTGAAGCTTTCTTT. This sequence encodes CASSRTGDYTEAFF.

This clonotype came up many times. The chain has TRBV7-9 and TRBJ1-4, with D perhaps matching TRBD1 (5 bases). This CDR3 is 13 amino acids long. Germline values: CDR1 SEHNR, CDR2 FQNEAQ (reference sequence). With 1 base removed from V and 15 bases from J, the gap between germline ends came to 15 bases. In DNA form, the CDR3 reads TGTGCCAGCAGCTTAGTGCTCCAGGGAGAAGTGTTTTTT. Residues: CASSLVLQGEVFF. Complete variable domain (other parts from reference TRBV7-9 and TRBJ1-4): DTGVSQNPRHKITKRGQNVTFRCDPISEHNRLYWYRQTLGQGPEFLTYFQNEAQLEKSRLLSDRFSAERPKGSFSTLEIQRTEQGDSAMYLCASSLVLQGEVFFGSGTQLSVL.

V usage is TRBV3-1 and J usage is TRBJ2-5; weak D call: TRBD2 (5 bases). Germline CDR1 and CDR2: LGHDT and YNNKEL (reference sequence). CDR3 length: 13 amino acids. The V end lost 8 bases, the J end lost 4 bases, and 14 bases lay between the germline ends. CDR3 loop: CASEAPGSETQYF. The CDR3 nucleotides read TGTGCCAGCGAAGCCCCGGGGTCAGAGACCCAGTACTTC.

This clonotype came up a few times. V is TRBV20-1 and J is TRBJ2-5; D might be TRBD1 or TRBD2, each matching 5 bases. Germline CDR1 and CDR2: DFQATT and SNEGSKA (reference sequence). V shed 3 bases and J shed 7 bases, with 12 bases lying between them. The CDR3 sequence is 12 residues long. In DNA form, the CDR3 reads TGCAGTGCTAGTTTAACTGGGGGGACCCAGTACTTC. This codes for CSASLTGGTQYF.

This clonotype was picked up a small number of times. This chain links TRBV21-1 with TRBJ2-7. TRBV21-1 is flagged as a pseudogene. The CDR3 covers 12 residues. This CDR3 reads CASSTGDYEQYF. The CDR3 bases are TGTGCCAGCAGCACTGGGGACTACGAGCAGTACTTC.

This clonotype was observed a few times. This chain joins TRBV15 and TRBJ2-2, with TRBD2 matching 8 bases. This CDR3 is built from 16 residues. Germline trimming cut 1 base from V and 7 bases from J; bases unmatched to any gene: 8. CDR1 LNHNV and CDR2 YYDKDF come from the germline V gene (reference sequence). The CDR3 nucleotides read TGTGCCACCAGCAGAGTAGGAGCGGGAGAGGGCGGGGAGCTGTTTTTT. This codes for CATSRVGAGEGGELFF.

This clonotype was seen at least ten times. This sequence joins TRBV6-2 or TRBV6-3 and TRBJ2-1; 10 positions match TRBD1. Germline-derived CDR1 and CDR2 are MNHEY and SVGEGT. The V segment lost 5 bases and the J segment 12 bases; nucleotides outside the gene matches: 1. The CDR3 is 11 amino acids. CDR3 DNA sequence: TGTGCCAGCAGTCGGGACAGGGGGCAGTTCTTC. This translates into CASSRDRGQFF.

This clonotype was detected a few times. The rearrangement links TRBV29-1 to TRBJ2-5; 8 nucleotides agree with TRBD2. Germline V gene lookup returns CDR1 SQVTM and CDR2 ANQGSEA. The trim removed 4 bases at V and 4 bases at J, leaving 5 bases unmatched. This CDR3 has 13 amino acids. For the CDR3, the DNA is TGCAGCGTTGGAGCGGGAGAGGTAGAGACCCAGTACTTC. Translation: CSVGAGEVETQYF.

The chain uses TRBV7-2 and TRBJ2-2, with D uncertain. In germline, CDR1 is SGHTA, CDR2 FQGNSA. The CDR3 sequence is 13 residues long. V was shortened by 7 bases and J by 2 bases, with 8 bases between the two germline ends. CDR3 nucleotide sequence: TGTGCCAGCACCACCAGAAACACCGGGGAGCTGTTTTTT. Translated, it gives CASTTRNTGELFF.

The genes are TRBV10-2 and TRBJ2-7; no definite D call. This CDR3 region has 13 residues. V was cut by 0 bases and J by 7 bases, with 10 bases left in between. Germline V gene data show CDR1 as WSHSY and CDR2 as SAAADI. CDR3 sequence reads: CASSESPWGEQYF. In DNA, the CDR3 is TGCGCCAGCAGTGAGTCTCCCTGGGGAGAGCAGTACTTC.

A few counts support this clonotype. The chain has TRBV7-2 and TRBJ2-5; possible D gene TRBD1, 6 bases. Trimming pared 5 bases from V and 5 bases from J, leaving 18 bases between. From germline, CDR1 is SGHTA and CDR2 FQGNSA. CDR3 length: 15 amino acids. CDR3 in DNA: TGTGCCAGCAGCAAGGGAAACAGGGTCTTCGAGACCCAGTACTTC. Protein: CASSKGNRVFETQYF.

This clonotype has a handful of counts. The V call is TRBV7-9, the J call TRBJ1-3; no clear D. Trimming took off 2 bases at V and 0 bases at J, with 5 bases between the two ends. The CDR3 length is 14 residues. From germline, CDR1 is SEHNR and CDR2 FQNEAQ (reference sequence). CDR3 region: CASSLSYSGNTIYF. CDR3 bases: TGTGCCAGCAGCTTATCCTACTCTGGAAACACCATATATTTT.

To note about this clonotype: No DNA is shown, since the ends of the CDR3 on it are uncertain; the CDR3 is the one TCRdb lists. This chain joins TRBV14 and TRBJ2-2. CDR1 is SGHDN, CDR2 FVKESK, per germline. The CDR3 is 14 residues long, ends included. CDR3 amino acids: CASSQNFGAGELFF.

This clonotype was observed a few times. V usage is TRBV5-6 and J usage is TRBJ2-3, with D tentatively TRBD1 or TRBD2 (6 bases each). The CDR3 spans 14 residues. V was cut by 5 bases and J by 2 bases, with 12 bases left in between. Germline V gene lookup returns CDR1 SGHDT and CDR2 YYEEEE. The CDR3 here is CASSNGGPTDTQYF. For the CDR3, the DNA is TGTGCCAGCAGTAACGGGGGCCCCACAGATACGCAGTATTTT.

This clonotype was detected ten times or more. This chain joins TRBV3-1 and TRBJ1-5, with D tentatively TRBD1 (6 bases). Trimming pared 1 base from V and 1 base from J, leaving 11 bases between. The germline gives CDR1 LGHDT, CDR2 YNNKEL (reference sequence). The CDR3 is 16 amino acids. The CDR3 DNA is TGTGCCAGCAGCCAAGGACAGGCTTGGAGCAATCAGCCCCAGCATTTT. It encodes CASSQGQAWSNQPQHF.

The chain joins TRBV12-3 or TRBV12-4 to TRBJ1-5; a possible D gene is TRBD1 (6 bases). V dropped 3 bases and J dropped 5 bases, with 17 bases sitting between them. The length of the CDR3 is 16 residues. This CDR3 reads CASSLMARGGDQPQHF. The CDR3 nucleotides are TGTGCCAGCAGTTTGATGGCCAGGGGAGGGGATCAGCCCCAGCATTTT.

This clonotype was counted a few times. The chain joins TRBV10-3 to TRBJ2-7; a weak D match, TRBD2 (5 bases). The CDR3 extends over 11 amino acids. The germline CDR1 and CDR2 sequences are ENHRY and SYGVKD. V was cut by 3 bases and J by 6 bases, with 6 bases left in between. CDR3 residues: CAISEGGEQYF. The CDR3 DNA is TGTGCCATCAGTGAAGGAGGCGAGCAGTACTTC.

This clonotype has only a few counts. The rearrangement links TRBV20-1 to TRBJ2-1; D unclear. Germline-derived CDR1 and CDR2 are DFQATT and SNEGSKA (reference sequence). V was cut by 3 bases and J by 12 bases, with 15 bases left in between. This CDR3 is 12 amino acids long. This chain's CDR3 is CSASSTKVVQFF. CDR3 sequence (DNA): TGCAGTGCTAGTAGCACCAAAGTGGTGCAGTTCTTC.

A note on this clonotype: A much larger clone lies one base from this, so it may be a read error. The rearrangement links TRBV6-2 or TRBV6-3 to TRBJ2-1; 7 bases fit TRBD2. CDR3 length: 15 amino acids. Germline CDR1 reads MNHEY; CDR2 reads SVGEGT. The ends lost 3 bases at V and 7 bases at J; junction bases unmatched: 9. The CDR3 protein is CASSYLAVGYNEQFF. CDR3 nucleotide sequence: TGTGCCAGCAGTTATCTAGCGGTAGGATATAATGAGCAGTTCTTC.

This clonotype was found a few times. The genes are TRBV4-3 and TRBJ2-2, with D hard to call. Germline V CDR1 and CDR2: LGHNA, YSLEER. This CDR3 is 16 amino acids long. Trimming cost V 1 base and J 1 base, with 10 bases left between them. CDR3 coding DNA: TGCGCCAGCAGCCAAGGCCTAGGCCAGAACACCGGGGAGCTGTTTTTT. This translates into CASSQGLGQNTGELFF.

V gene TRBV2 combines with J gene TRBJ1-2, with unresolved D. Per the germline V gene, CDR1 is SNHLY and CDR2 is FYNNEI. Trimming pared 7 bases from V and 9 bases from J, leaving 15 bases between. The CDR3 covers 12 residues. The CDR3 nucleotides are TGTGCCAGCAAAAGGAGTCACCCGAGCTACACCTTC. Protein sequence: CASKRSHPSYTF.

This clonotype was recorded a few times. The J gene is TRBJ2-1, the V gene TRBV18; D is ambiguous. With 3 bases removed from V and 5 bases from J, the gap between germline ends came to 8 bases. The germline CDR1 and CDR2 sequences are KGHSH and LQKENI. This CDR3 has 13 amino acids. CDR3 DNA sequence: TGTGCCAGCTCACCTGAGGCAAACAATGAGCAGTTCTTC. This codes for CASSPEANNEQFF.

The V call is TRBV6-2 or TRBV6-3, the J call TRBJ2-1, with D perhaps matching TRBD1 or TRBD2 (6 bases each). The CDR3 covers 17 residues. Germline values: CDR1 MNHEY, CDR2 SVGEGT. Deletions cut 2 bases from V and 0 bases from J, with 14 bases between. CDR3 nucleotide sequence: TGTGCCAGCAGTTACATGGGGGGCTCCAGCTCCTACAATGAGCAGTTCTTC. The encoded protein is CASSYMGGSSSYNEQFF.

The gene calls are TRBV6-5 and TRBJ2-5, with D unresolved. The V and J ends lost 0 bases and 4 bases respectively, with 12 bases between them. Germline assignment: CDR1 MNHEY and CDR2 SVGAGI. This CDR3 spans 15 amino acids. CDR3 residues: CASSYSAHSPETQYF. The CDR3 DNA is TGTGCCAGCAGTTACTCAGCTCATAGCCCAGAGACCCAGTACTTC.

This clonotype has a handful of counts. The V and J genes are TRBV7-2 and TRBJ2-3; D is uncertain. V lost 5 bases and J lost 2, with 14 bases in between. This CDR3 is built from 15 residues. Germline loops: CDR1 SGHTA, CDR2 FQGNSA. As DNA, the CDR3 is TGTGCCAGCAGCGCGATTGCCGGGTTCACAGATACGCAGTATTTT. The encoded protein is CASSAIAGFTDTQYF.

The CDR3 spells CASSQDPVYGGLPYNEQFF. In DNA, the CDR3 is TGCGCCAGCAGCCAAGACCCGGTATACGGGGGCCTTCCCTACAATGAGCAGTTCTTC. V gene TRBV4-1 combines with J gene TRBJ2-1; D may correspond to TRBD1 or TRBD2 (6 bases each). The CDR3 runs to 19 residues. CDR1 is MGHRA, CDR2 YSYEKL, per germline. The V end lost 0 bases, the J end lost 2 bases, and 20 bases lay between the germline ends.

Points on this clonotype: This may come from a read error, since a much larger clone is one base off. The rearrangement links TRBV12-3 or TRBV12-4 to TRBJ1-1; D is ambiguous. This CDR3 contains 15 residues. Trimming took 5 bases from V and 5 from J, leaving 18 bases between them. CDR3 bases: TGTGCCAGCAGTCACGGACCCCGGTTTGGTACTGAAGCTTTCTTT. This gives the protein CASSHGPRFGTEAFF.

This clonotype has just a few counts. The rearrangement links TRBV4-1 to TRBJ2-3; TRBD1 matches 9 bases. V was clipped by 0 bases and J by 1 base; unmatched bases: 5. Looked up from germline, CDR1 is MGHRA and CDR2 is YSYEKL. This CDR3 contains 17 residues. The CDR3 DNA sequence: TGCGCCAGCAGCCAAGATCTCCGGACAGGGGGCACAGATACGCAGTATTTT. Amino acid sequence: CASSQDLRTGGTDTQYF.